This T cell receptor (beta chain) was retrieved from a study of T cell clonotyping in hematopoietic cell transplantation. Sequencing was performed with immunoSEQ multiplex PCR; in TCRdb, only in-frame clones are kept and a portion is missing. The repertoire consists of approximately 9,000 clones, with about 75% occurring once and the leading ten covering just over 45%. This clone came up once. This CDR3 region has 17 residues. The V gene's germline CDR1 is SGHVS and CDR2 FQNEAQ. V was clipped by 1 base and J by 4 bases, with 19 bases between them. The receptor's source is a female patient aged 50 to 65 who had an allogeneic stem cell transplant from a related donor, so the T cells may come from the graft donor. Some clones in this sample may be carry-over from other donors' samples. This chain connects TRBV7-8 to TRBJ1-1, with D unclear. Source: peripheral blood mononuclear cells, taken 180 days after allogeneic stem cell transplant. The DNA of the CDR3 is TGTGCCAGCAGCTTAGTGCTCGGGATACTACCCCTCACTGAAGCTTTCTTT. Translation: CASSLVLGILPLTEAFF.